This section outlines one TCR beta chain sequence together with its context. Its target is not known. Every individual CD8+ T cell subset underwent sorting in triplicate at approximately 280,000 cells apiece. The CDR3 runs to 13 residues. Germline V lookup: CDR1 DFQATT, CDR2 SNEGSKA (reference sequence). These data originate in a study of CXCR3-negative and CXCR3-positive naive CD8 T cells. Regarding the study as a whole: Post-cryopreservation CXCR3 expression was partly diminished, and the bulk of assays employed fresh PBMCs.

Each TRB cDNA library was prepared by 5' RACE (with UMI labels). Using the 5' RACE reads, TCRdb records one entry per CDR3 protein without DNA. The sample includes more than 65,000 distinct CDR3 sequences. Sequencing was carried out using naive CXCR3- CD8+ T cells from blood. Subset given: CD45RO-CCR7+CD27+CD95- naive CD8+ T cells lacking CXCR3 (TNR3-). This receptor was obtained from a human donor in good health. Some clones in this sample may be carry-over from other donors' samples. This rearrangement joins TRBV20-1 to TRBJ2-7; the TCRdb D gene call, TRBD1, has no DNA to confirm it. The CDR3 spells CSATPGQGYEQYF.